These T cell receptor beta chains were read from a single sample in a study of cytomegalovirus exposure and HLA in healthy donors. Sequenced by immunoSEQ multiplex PCR; TCRdb stores in-frame clones only, minus some. Here the sample spans hundreds of thousands of clones, roughly 82% being singletons. Material for sequencing was PBMCs. All receptors come from a man aged 35 to 55 in good health and CMV-seropositive. The CDR3 runs from the conserved cysteine through the conserved F or W. The D gene is left open where the match is weak. The size entry is marked missing in some rows and otherwise reads once, few, many or a size class.

TRBD1,14,TRBJ1-5,-,TRBV5-1,TGCGCCAGCAGTCCCGGGACAGCAAATCAGCCCCAGCATTTT,CASSPGTANQPQHF
TRBD1,12,TRBJ2-7,-,TRBV7-9,TGTGCCAGCAGGGGGGACAGCTACGAGCAGTACTTC,CASRGDSYEQYF
TRBD2,16,TRBJ2-3,once,TRBV11-3,TGTGCCAGCAGTTTCACTCTAGCGGGAGCAGGGGATACGCAGTATTTT,CASSFTLAGAGDTQYF
TRBD1,14,TRBJ1-2,-,TRBV5-1,TGCGCCAGCAGCCTCGGACAGGGGGACTATGGCTACACCTTC,CASSLGQGDYGYTF
TRBD1,14,TRBJ2-7,-,TRBV27,TGTGCCAGCAGGGACAGGGTAAGGAGTTACGAGCAGTACTTC,CASRDRVRSYEQYF
-,15,TRBJ2-1,-,TRBV25-1,TGTGCCAGCAGTGCTACAGGGAAGATAAACAATGAGCAGTTCTTC,CASSATGKINNEQFF
-,14,TRBJ1-2,-,TRBV5-6,TGTGCCAGCAGCTTGGCACAGGCGTCCAGAGGCTACACCTTC,CASSLAQASRGYTF
TRBD1,16,TRBJ1-2,-,TRBV5-6,TGTGCCAGCAGCTGGGGGACAGGGAGAGAAAACTATGGCTACACCTTC,CASSWGTGRENYGYTF
-,11,TRBJ2-7,-,TRBV7-2,TGTGCCAGCAGCGTTACCTACGAGCAGTACTTC,CASSVTYEQYF
TRBD2,16,TRBJ2-3,-,TRBV15,TGTGCCACCAGCAGAGGGCGGGAGGGTTTCGGAGATACGCAGTATTTT,CATSRGREGFGDTQYF
-,13,TRBJ2-1,-,TRBV4-1,TGCGCCAGCAGCCAGGACTACTACAATGAGCAGTTCTTC,CASSQDYYNEQFF
TRBD1,15,TRBJ1-2,-,TRBV6-5,TGTGCCAGCAGTTACGCCCAAGGGGGCGTCTATGGCTACACCTTC,CASSYAQGGVYGYTF
-,13,TRBJ1-2,-,TRBV9,TGTACCAGCAGCGTAGGCAGTCCCTATGGCTACACCTTC,CTSSVGSPYGYTF
TRBD2,14,TRBJ2-7,-,TRBV4-1,TGCGCCAGCAGCCCTGGGCGGGGGGGTGGCGAGCAGTACTTC,CASSPGRGGGEQYF
-,15,TRBJ2-7,-,TRBV6-5,TGTGTCAGCAGTTACGCAGTTGGCTCAAACTACGAGCAGTACTTC,CVSSYAVGSNYEQYF
TRBD2,16,TRBJ2-3,-,TRBV4-1,TGCGCCAGCAGCCCTTGGACTAGCGGGAGCACAGATACGCAGTATTTT,CASSPWTSGSTDTQYF
TRBD1,14,TRBJ1-4,-,TRBV13,TGTGCCAGCAGCGGCCCGGGACAGGATGAAAAACTGTTTTTT,CASSGPGQDEKLFF
TRBD2,15,TRBJ2-3,-,TRBV7-9,TGTGCCAGCAGCTTAGCGGGACTAGCGTACGATACGCAGTATTTT,CASSLAGLAYDTQYF